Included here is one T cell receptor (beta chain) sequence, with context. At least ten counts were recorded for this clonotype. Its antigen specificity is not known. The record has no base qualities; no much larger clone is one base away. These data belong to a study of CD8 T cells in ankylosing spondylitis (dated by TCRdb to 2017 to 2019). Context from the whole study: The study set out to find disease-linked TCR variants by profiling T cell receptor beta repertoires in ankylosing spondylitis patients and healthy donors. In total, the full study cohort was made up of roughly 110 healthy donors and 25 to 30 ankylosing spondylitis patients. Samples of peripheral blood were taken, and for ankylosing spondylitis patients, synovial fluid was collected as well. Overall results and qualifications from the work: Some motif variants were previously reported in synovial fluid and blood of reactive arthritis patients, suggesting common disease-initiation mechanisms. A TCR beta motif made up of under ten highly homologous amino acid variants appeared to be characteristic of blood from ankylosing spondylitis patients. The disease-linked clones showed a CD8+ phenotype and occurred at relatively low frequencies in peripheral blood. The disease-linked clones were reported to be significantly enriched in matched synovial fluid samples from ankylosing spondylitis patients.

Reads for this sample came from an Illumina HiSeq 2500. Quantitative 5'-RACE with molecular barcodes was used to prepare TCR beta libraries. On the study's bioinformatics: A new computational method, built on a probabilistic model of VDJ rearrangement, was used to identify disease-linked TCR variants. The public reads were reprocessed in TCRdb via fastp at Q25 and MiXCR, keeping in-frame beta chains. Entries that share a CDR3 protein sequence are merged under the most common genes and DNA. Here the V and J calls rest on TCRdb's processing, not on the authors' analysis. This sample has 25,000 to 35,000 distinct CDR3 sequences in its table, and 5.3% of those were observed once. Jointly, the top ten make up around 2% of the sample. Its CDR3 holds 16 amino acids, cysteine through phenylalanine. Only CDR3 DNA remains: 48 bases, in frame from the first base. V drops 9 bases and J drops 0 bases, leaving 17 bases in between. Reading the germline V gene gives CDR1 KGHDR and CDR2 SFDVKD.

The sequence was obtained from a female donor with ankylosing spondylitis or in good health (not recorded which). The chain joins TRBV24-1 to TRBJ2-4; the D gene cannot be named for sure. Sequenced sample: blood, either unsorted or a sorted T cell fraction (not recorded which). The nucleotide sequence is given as TGTGCCACCGAAGGGAACCCGAACCTAGCCAAAAACATTCAGTACTTC. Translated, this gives CATEGNPNLAKNIQYF.